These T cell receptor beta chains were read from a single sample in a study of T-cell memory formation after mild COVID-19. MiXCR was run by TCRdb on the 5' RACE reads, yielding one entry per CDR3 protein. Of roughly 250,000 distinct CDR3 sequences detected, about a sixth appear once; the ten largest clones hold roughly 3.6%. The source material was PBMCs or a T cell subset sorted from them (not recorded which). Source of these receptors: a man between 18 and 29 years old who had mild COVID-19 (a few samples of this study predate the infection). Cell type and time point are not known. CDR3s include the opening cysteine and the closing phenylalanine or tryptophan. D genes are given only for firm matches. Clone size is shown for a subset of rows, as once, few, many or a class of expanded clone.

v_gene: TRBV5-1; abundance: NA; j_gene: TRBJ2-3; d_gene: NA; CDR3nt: TGCGCCAGCAGCTTCTCCGGGTACGCAGGGATCACAGATACGCAGTATTTT; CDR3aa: CASSFSGYAGITDTQYF
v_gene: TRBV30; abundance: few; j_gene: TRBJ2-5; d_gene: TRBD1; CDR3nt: TGTGCCTGGGACAGGGGGCTCGGGACCCAGTACTTC; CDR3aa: CAWDRGLGTQYF
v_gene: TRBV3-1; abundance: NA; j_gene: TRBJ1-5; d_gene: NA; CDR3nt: TGTGCCAGCAGCCAAGATCGGGGGAGGGATCAGCCCCAGCATTTT; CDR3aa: CASSQDRGRDQPQHF
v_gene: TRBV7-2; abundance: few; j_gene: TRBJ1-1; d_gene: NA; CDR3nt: TGTGCCAGCAGCCCGTCAAGGGGTTGGACTGAAGCTTTCTTT; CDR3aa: CASSPSRGWTEAFF
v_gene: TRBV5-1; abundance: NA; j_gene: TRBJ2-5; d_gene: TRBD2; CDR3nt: TGCGCCAGCAGCCTCGGAGCGGGGAGCCAAGAGACCCAGTACTTC; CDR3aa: CASSLGAGSQETQYF
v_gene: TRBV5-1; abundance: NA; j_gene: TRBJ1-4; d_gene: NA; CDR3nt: TGCGCCAGCAGCTCTGGAGTGGCAGGTTTAATAACTAATGAAAAACTGTTTTTT; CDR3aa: CASSSGVAGLITNEKLFF
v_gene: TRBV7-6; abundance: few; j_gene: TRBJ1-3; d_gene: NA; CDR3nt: TGTGCCAGCAGCTTAGCGCTCGAGAGCTCTGGAAACACCATATATTTT; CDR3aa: CASSLALESSGNTIYF
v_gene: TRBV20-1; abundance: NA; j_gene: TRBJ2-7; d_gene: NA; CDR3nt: TGCAGTGCTATGGGGGGCTCCTACGAGCAGTACTTC; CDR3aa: CSAMGGSYEQYF
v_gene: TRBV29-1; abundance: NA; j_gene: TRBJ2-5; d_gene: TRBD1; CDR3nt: TGCAGCGCCCAATCTAGACAGGGCCAGGGGGAGACCCAGTACTTC; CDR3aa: CSAQSRQGQGETQYF
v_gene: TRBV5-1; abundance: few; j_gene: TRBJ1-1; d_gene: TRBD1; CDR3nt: TGCGCCAGCACCACCGGGACAGGGGAAACTGAAGCTTTCTTT; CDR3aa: CASTTGTGETEAFF
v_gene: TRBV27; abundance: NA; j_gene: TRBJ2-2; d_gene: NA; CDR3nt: TGTGCCAGCTTCGGGGGAAAGGTGGTCGGGTACACCGGGGAGCTGTTTTTT; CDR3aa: CASFGGKVVGYTGELFF
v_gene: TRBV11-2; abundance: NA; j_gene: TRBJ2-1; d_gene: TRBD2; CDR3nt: TGTGCCAGCAGCTTAAAGCGGGGGCACTACAATGAGCAGTTCTTC; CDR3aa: CASSLKRGHYNEQFF
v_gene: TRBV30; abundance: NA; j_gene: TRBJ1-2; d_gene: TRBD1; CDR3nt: TGTGCCTGGAGCAGGGGGCTTGAATATGGCTACACCTTC; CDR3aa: CAWSRGLEYGYTF
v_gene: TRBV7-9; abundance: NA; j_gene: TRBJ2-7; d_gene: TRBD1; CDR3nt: TGTGCCAGCAGCATTCAGGGGGCTGTATTCTACGAGCAGTACTTC; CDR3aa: CASSIQGAVFYEQYF
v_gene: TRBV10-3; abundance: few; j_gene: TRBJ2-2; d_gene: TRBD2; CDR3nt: TGTGCCATCAGTGGTAGCGGGGGGGCCGCGAGTCGGTCCGGGGAGCTGTTTTTT; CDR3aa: CAISGSGGAASRSGELFF
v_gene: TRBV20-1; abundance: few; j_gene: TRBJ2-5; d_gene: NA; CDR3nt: TGCAGTGCTAGAGATCATAATGGGCTGGAGACCCAGTACTTC; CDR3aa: CSARDHNGLETQYF
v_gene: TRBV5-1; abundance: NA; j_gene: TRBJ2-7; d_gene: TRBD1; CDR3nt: TGCGCCAGCAACCCACGCGGGACAGGGGGTCGGGAGCAGTACTTC; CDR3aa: CASNPRGTGGREQYF
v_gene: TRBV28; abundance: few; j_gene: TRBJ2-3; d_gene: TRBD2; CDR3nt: TGTGCCAGCAGCCCGGGGGGTGACACAGATACGCAGTATTTT; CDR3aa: CASSPGGDTDTQYF
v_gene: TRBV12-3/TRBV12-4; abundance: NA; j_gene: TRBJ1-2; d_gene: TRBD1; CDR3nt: TGTGCCAGCAGTCGGACAGGGGGCTTTTCCAGTCGGGGCTACACCTTC; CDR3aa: CASSRTGGFSSRGYTF
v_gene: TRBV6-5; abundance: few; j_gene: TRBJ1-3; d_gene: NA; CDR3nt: TGTGCCAGCAGTCCGGTCGACTCTGGAAACACCATATATTTT; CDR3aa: CASSPVDSGNTIYF
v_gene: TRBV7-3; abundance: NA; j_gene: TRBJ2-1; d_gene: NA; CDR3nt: TGTGCCAGCAGCAGAGACGCATCCACGGGGCATGAGCAGTTCTTC; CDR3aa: CASSRDASTGHEQFF
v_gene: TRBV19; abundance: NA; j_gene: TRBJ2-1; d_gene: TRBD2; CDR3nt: TGTGCCAGTAGTCCTACCTATAGCGGGGGGGCCAATGAGCAGTTCTTC; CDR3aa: CASSPTYSGGANEQFF
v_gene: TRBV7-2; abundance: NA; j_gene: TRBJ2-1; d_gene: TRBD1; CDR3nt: TGTGCCAGCAGCCTACGGACAGGGTATGCGTTCTTC; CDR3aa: CASSLRTGYAFF
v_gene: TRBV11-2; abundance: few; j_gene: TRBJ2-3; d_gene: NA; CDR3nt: TGTGCCAGCAGCCGAATAAGGGGGGGTAGCACAGATACGCAGTATTTT; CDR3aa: CASSRIRGGSTDTQYF
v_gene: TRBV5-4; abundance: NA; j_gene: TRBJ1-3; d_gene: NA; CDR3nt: TGTGCCAGCAGTAAGGGCCCCTCTGGAAACACCATATATTTT; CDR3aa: CASSKGPSGNTIYF
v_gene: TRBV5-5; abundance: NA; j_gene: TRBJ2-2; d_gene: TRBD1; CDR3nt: TGTGCCAGCAGCGGAATGGGACAGGGACCGAACACCGGGGAGCTGTTTTTT; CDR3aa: CASSGMGQGPNTGELFF
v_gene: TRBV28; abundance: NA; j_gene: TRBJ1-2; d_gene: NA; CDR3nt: TGTGCCAGCAGTTTCGCAGGGGCACATGGCTACACCTTC; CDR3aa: CASSFAGAHGYTF
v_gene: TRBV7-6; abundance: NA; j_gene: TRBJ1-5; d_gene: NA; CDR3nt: TGTGCCAGCAGCTTAGATCCGGGAATGGATCAGCCCCAGCATTTT; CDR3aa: CASSLDPGMDQPQHF
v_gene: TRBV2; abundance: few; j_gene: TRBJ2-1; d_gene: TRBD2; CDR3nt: TGTGCCAGCAGAGTGGCTAGCGGGGGCCATAGCTCCTACAATGAGCAGTTCTTC; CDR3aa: CASRVASGGHSSYNEQFF
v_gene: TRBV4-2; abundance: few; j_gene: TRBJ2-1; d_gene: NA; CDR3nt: TGTGCCAGCAGCCAAGATATTCGCCCAGATGAGCAGTTCTTC; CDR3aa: CASSQDIRPDEQFF
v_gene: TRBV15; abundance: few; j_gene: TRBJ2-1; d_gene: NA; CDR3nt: TGTGCCACCAGCACTTCTTACAATGAGCAGTTCTTC; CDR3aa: CATSTSYNEQFF
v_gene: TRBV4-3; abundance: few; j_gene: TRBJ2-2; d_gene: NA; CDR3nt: TGCGCCAGCAGCCATTTGCAGCATACCGGGGAGCTGTTTTTT; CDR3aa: CASSHLQHTGELFF
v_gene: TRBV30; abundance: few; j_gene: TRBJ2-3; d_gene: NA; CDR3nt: TGTGCCTGGAGTTACACAGATACGCAGTATTTT; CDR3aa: CAWSYTDTQYF
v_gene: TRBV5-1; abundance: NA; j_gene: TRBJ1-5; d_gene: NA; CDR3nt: TGCGCCAGCAGCTTGGCGGGGTTTGATCAGCCCCAGCATTTT; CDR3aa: CASSLAGFDQPQHF
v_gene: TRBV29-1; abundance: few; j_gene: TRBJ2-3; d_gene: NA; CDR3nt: TGCAGCGTTGTTACTCGCAGGTTCACAGATACGCAGTATTTT; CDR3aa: CSVVTRRFTDTQYF
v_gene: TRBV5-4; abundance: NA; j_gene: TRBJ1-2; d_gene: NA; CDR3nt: TGTGCCAGCAGCTTGGAAGGGACCCGTACCTCATATGGCTACACCTTC; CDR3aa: CASSLEGTRTSYGYTF
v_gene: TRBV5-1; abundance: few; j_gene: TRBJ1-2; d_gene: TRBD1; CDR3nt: TGCGCCAGCAGCTCTACAGGGGGCCACTATGGCTACACCTTC; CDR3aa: CASSSTGGHYGYTF
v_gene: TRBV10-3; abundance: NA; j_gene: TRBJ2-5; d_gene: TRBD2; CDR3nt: TGTGCCATCAGTGAGGGACTAGCGGGAGCCTGGGGGGAGACCCAGTACTTC; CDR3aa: CAISEGLAGAWGETQYF
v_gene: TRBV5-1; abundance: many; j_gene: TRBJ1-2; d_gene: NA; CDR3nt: TGCGCCAGCAGCAACGTCCCGCTTTATGGCTACACCTTC; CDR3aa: CASSNVPLYGYTF
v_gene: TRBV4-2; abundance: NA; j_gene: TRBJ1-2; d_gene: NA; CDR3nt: TGTGCCAGCAGCCAAGATCCCGGGATATATGGCTACACCTTC; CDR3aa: CASSQDPGIYGYTF
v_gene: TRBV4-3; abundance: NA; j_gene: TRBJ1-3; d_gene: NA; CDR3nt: TGCGCCAGCAGCCAAGAAGGCTTAGGGAGGGGCGACTCTGGAAACACCATATATTTT; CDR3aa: CASSQEGLGRGDSGNTIYF
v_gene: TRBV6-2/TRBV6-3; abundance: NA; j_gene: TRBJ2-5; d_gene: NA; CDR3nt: TGTGCCAGCAGTTACCCCGTGACCGCGGGGGCTCAAGAGACCCAGTACTTC; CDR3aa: CASSYPVTAGAQETQYF
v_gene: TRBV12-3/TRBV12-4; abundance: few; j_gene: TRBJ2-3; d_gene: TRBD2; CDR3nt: TGTGCCAGCAGCCGGACTAGCGGGGAAACAGATACGCAGTATTTT; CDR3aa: CASSRTSGETDTQYF
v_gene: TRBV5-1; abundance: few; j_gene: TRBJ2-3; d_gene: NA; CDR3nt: TGCGCCAGCAGCTTGGAGGCATCCGTTAGCACAGATACGCAGTATTTT; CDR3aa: CASSLEASVSTDTQYF
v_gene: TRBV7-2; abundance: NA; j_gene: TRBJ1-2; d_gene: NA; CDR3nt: TGTGCCAGCAGCTTCTCCCCCAGGGATGGCGGCTACACCTTC; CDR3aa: CASSFSPRDGGYTF
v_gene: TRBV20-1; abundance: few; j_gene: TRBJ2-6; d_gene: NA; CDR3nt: TGCAGTGCTAGAGATCGGCGGGACGTCAACTCTGGGGCCAACGTCCTGACTTTC; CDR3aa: CSARDRRDVNSGANVLTF
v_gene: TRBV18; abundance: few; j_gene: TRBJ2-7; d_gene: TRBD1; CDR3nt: TGTGCCAGCTCCCCCCTGACAGGGGGGTACGAGCAGTACTTC; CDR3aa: CASSPLTGGYEQYF
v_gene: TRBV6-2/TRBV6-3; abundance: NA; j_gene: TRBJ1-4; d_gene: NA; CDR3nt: TGTGCCAGCAGCCTCCAACTCGGTGTTGAAAAACTGTTTTTT; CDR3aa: CASSLQLGVEKLFF
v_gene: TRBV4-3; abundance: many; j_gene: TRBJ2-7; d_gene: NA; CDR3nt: TGCGCCAGCAGCCGCGGACACGGGGACCGCTCCTACGAGCAGTACTTC; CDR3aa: CASSRGHGDRSYEQYF
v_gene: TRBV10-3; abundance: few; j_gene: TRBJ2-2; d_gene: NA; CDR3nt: TGTGCCATCAGTGTGGGGGTCCCGAACACCGGGGAGCTGTTTTTT; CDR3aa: CAISVGVPNTGELFF